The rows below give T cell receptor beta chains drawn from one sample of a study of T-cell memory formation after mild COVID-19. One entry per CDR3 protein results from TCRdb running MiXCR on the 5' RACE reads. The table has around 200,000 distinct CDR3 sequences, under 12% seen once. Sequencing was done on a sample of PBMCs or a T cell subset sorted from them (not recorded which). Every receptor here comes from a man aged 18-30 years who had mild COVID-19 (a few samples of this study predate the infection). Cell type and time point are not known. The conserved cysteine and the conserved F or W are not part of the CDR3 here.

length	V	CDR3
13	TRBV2	ASSEMGLNTGELF
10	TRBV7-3	ASGTNTGELF
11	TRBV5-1	ASTPGGSNVLT
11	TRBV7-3	ASSKGGSTEAF
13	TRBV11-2	ASREQRGATDTQY
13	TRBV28	ASRSGTGKWGELF
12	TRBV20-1	SAPGGLGTDTQY
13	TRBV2	ASSVGQATSYGYT
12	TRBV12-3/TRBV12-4	ASTWTGGNSPLH
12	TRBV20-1	SAMGQGSTDTQY
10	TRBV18	ASSDRDNEQF
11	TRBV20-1	SARDRGQYEQY
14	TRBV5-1	ASSSMVGGGANTQY
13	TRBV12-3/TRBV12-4	ASSPTGGSGSPLH
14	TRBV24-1	ATSDSGTASTDTQY
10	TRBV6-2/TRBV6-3	ASSYSADHCF
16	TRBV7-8	ASSLSRDTPLGTGELF
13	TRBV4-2	ASSQDRVSTDTQY
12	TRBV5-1	ASSSQTGPEEAF
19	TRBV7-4	ASSLKHGTGGSSKPNTEAF
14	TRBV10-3	ASQGQGSSGANVLT